The clone carrying this TCR beta chain was observed a single time. The data derive from a study of T cells in Graves' hyperthyroidism and ophthalmopathy. Germline lookup yields CDR1 SEHNR and CDR2 FQNEAQ (reference sequence). The CDR3 extends over 13 amino acids. Deletions cut 5 bases from V and 11 bases from J, with 16 bases between. What was amplified from RNA transcripts were TCR beta CDR3 regions. Researchers ran a first-round RT-PCR on the TCR CDR3 using the HTBI primer set. TCRdb re-called the multiplex PCR reads with MiXCR, one entry per CDR3 protein. The sample has 30,000 to 45,000 distinct CDR3 sequences, around half seen once.

The sample consisted of blood. The chain recombines TRBV7-9 with TRBJ1-5; D ambiguous. The sequence was obtained from a man aged 40-49 years with Graves' ophthalmopathy. The CDR3 nucleotides read TGTGCCAGCAGCGTCCAGTGGAGAGAGACCCAGCATTTT. Translating it yields CASSVQWRETQHF.